These 20 T cell receptor beta chains came from one sample sequenced in a study of CD8+ T cells in alopecia areata. Sorting of CD4+ cells into CD25+CD127- cells (for roughly 5 patients) was performed. Isolated RNA was reverse transcribed into cDNA used as the sequencing template. Data came from immunoSEQ multiplex PCR; TCRdb stores just in-frame clones and leaves some out. Seen here are about 20,000 clones, roughly 60% observed once, and the top ten hold less than 5.5%. The sequenced sample consisted of CD4+ Tregs sorted from blood. Receptors were obtained from a human donor with alopecia areata.

CDR3: CASSLGGNTEAFF. The CDR3 DNA reads TGTGCCAGCAGCCTTGGGGGGAACACTGAAGCTTTCTTT. The chain has TRBV5-6 and TRBJ1-1; tentative D call: TRBD1 (5 bases). V lost 4 bases, J lost 1 base, and 8 bases lay in between. The CDR3 loop spans 13 amino acids. Per the germline V gene, CDR1 is SGHDT and CDR2 is YYEEEE.

V gene TRBV18 combines with J gene TRBJ1-1; 7 bases line up with TRBD1. The junction had 6 bases not matched to a gene; V was cut back by 3 bases and J by 2 bases. The CDR3 runs 15 residues. From germline, CDR1 is KGHSH and CDR2 LQKENI. CDR3 in amino acids: CASSPPGTVNTEAFF. CDR3 coding DNA: TGTGCCAGCTCACCTCCCGGGACAGTAAACACTGAAGCTTTCTTT.

The chain has TRBV5-1 and TRBJ1-4; no reliable D call. V was trimmed by 4 bases and J by 0 bases, leaving 7 bases between them. This CDR3 spans 14 amino acids. Germline loops: CDR1 SGHRS, CDR2 YFSETQ. The CDR3 bases are TGCGCCAGCAGCATAAGTGCAACTAATGAAAAACTGTTTTTT. This translates into CASSISATNEKLFF.

This chain uses TRBV7-9 with TRBJ2-1; 11 bases map to TRBD2. The CDR3 is 16 amino acids. CDR1 is SEHNR, CDR2 FQNEAQ, per germline (reference sequence). With 1 base clipped from V and 9 bases from J, the junction kept 8 bases outside the gene matches. This CDR3 reads CASSLGLAGPGGEQFF. CDR3 nucleotide sequence: TGTGCCAGCAGCTTAGGACTAGCGGGGCCCGGGGGTGAGCAGTTCTTC.

The rearrangement joins TRBV6-1 to TRBJ2-7; 9 nucleotides align to TRBD1. V shed 6 bases, J shed 2 bases, and the junction held 5 bases outside the gene matches. CDR3 length: 14 amino acids. The V gene's germline CDR1 is MNHNS and CDR2 SASEGT. CDR3 protein: CASRINRGPYEQYF. The CDR3 DNA reads as TGTGCCAGCAGGATTAACAGGGGGCCCTACGAGCAGTACTTC.

This chain connects TRBV7-2 to TRBJ2-7, with TRBD1 matching over 7 bases. Germline assignment: CDR1 SGHTA and CDR2 FQGNSA. This CDR3 comprises 13 residues. J was trimmed by 2 bases and V by 2 bases; bases with no gene match: 0. DNA of the CDR3: TGTGCCAGCAGCTTACAGGGGGCCTACGAGCAGTACTTC. Protein sequence: CASSLQGAYEQYF.

The rearrangement links TRBV7-9 to TRBJ2-1, with D perhaps assigned TRBD1 or TRBD2 (6 bases each). The V end was cut by 0 bases, the J end by 8 bases, with 14 bases between. From germline, CDR1 is SEHNR and CDR2 FQNEAQ (reference sequence). This CDR3 has 15 residues. CDR3: CASSLALGRGDEQFF. The DNA for the CDR3 is TGTGCCAGCAGCTTAGCGCTAGGAAGGGGGGATGAGCAGTTCTTC.

This sequence joins TRBV5-8 and TRBJ2-7; D gene uncertain. Trimming left V 2 bases short and J 9 bases short, with 15 bases between. Germline loops: CDR1 SGHTS, CDR2 YDEGEE. This CDR3 comprises 13 residues. This chain's CDR3 is CASSLSGQIRQYF. The CDR3 DNA reads as TGTGCCAGCAGCTTATCGGGTCAAATCCGGCAGTACTTC.

The chain is built from TRBV10-3 and TRBJ2-7; 15 bases align to TRBD2. The CDR3 has 18 amino acids. V shed 10 bases, J shed 3 bases, and the junction held 16 bases outside the gene matches. CDR1 and CDR2 from the germline V gene are ENHRY and SYGVKD. The CDR3: CATNTGLAGGNTNYEQYF. The DNA for the CDR3 is TGTGCCACGAACACGGGACTAGCGGGAGGCAATACCAACTACGAGCAGTACTTC.

The chain uses TRBV7-9 and TRBJ2-3; no definite D call. CDR1 and CDR2 (germline): SEHNR, FQNEAQ (reference sequence). Trimming removed 1 base at V and 2 bases at J, with 7 bases between. This CDR3 has 14 amino acids. This CDR3 reads CASSLGAFTDTQYF. Here the CDR3 DNA reads TGTGCCAGCAGCTTAGGGGCATTCACAGATACGCAGTATTTT.

The chain recombines TRBV7-2 with TRBJ2-4; 12 bases agree with TRBD2. Per the germline V gene, CDR1 is SGHTA and CDR2 is FQGNSA. The ends lost 5 bases at V and 7 bases at J; junction bases unmatched: 9. The CDR3 totals 16 residues. Here the CDR3 reads CASSLRLAGVWNIQYF. CDR3 coding DNA: TGTGCCAGCAGCCTACGACTAGCGGGAGTGTGGAACATTCAGTACTTC.

This clone was detected a few times. CDR3 amino acids: CSGRDRGTDTQYF. Written as DNA, the CDR3 is TGCAGCGGCCGGGACAGGGGCACAGATACGCAGTATTTT. The chain joins TRBV29-1 to TRBJ2-3; 9 bases are a match to TRBD1. The germline V gene encodes CDR1 SQVTM and CDR2 ANQGSEA. V trimming: 7 bases; J trimming: 1 base; junction bases outside the gene matches: 3. CDR3 length: 13 amino acids.

The chain joins TRBV5-1 to TRBJ1-3; no firm D call. The V end was cut by 4 bases, the J end by 1 base, with 12 bases between. This CDR3 has 15 amino acids. Germline V gene sequence: CDR1 SGHRS, CDR2 YFSETQ. The DNA for the CDR3 is TGCGCCAGCAGCGATACGGGTTCTTCTGGAAACACCATATATTTT. Its translation: CASSDTGSSGNTIYF.

The J gene is TRBJ1-2, the V gene TRBV5-1, with TRBD1 as a possible D gene (6 bases). The germline V gene has CDR1 SGHRS and CDR2 YFSETQ. V lost 4 bases, J lost 2 bases, and 15 bases lay in between. The CDR3 contains 15 residues. This chain's CDR3 is CASSPTGNVNYGYTF. The CDR3 nucleotides read TGCGCCAGCAGCCCCACAGGGAATGTCAACTATGGCTACACCTTC.

The chain carries TRBV7-2 and TRBJ2-1; the match to TRBD2 covers 7 bases. CDR1 SGHTA and CDR2 FQGNSA come from the germline V gene. The V gene end was trimmed by 5 bases and the J gene end by 1 base; junction bases not matched to a gene: 11. This CDR3 has 17 residues. The CDR3 coding sequence is TGTGCCAGCAGCCCAGTTTCGGGAGGCTTTTCCTACAATGAGCAGTTCTTC. Translation: CASSPVSGGFSYNEQFF.

This chain joins TRBV11-2 and TRBJ2-7; D is unclear. The CDR3 is 14 amino acids. V lost 5 bases and J lost 3, with 14 bases in between. Germline CDR1 and CDR2: SGHAT and FQNNGV. Here the CDR3 DNA reads TGTGCCAGCAGCAATAGTCGTTGGAACTACGAGCAGTACTTC. This codes for CASSNSRWNYEQYF.

The CDR3 nucleotides read TGTGCCAGCAAAGACAGGGTGGACATTCAGTACTTC. Translated: CASKDRVDIQYF. The chain carries TRBV25-1 and TRBJ2-4; TRBD1 matches at 7 bases. The CDR3 has 12 residues. V was clipped by 7 bases and J by 8 bases; unmatched bases: 5. CDR1 and CDR2 (germline): MGHDK, SYGVNS.

This clone was seen only a few times. The rearrangement joins TRBV6-5 to TRBJ2-6; D is uncertain. The CDR3 runs to 15 residues. Trimming pared 0 bases from V and 2 bases from J, leaving 5 bases between. The germline V gene has CDR1 MNHEY and CDR2 SVGAGI. This CDR3 is CASSYSVAGANVLTF. Written as DNA, the CDR3 is TGTGCCAGCAGTTACTCTGTAGCTGGGGCCAACGTCCTGACTTTC.

The chain joins TRBV7-2 to TRBJ2-7; D uncertain. The CDR3 loop spans 14 amino acids. Trimming removed 1 base at V and 6 bases at J, with 13 bases between. Germline V gene lookup returns CDR1 SGHTA and CDR2 FQGNSA. The CDR3 spells CASSLGGGVSEQYF. The CDR3 coding sequence is TGTGCCAGCAGCTTAGGGGGTGGGGTTTCCGAGCAGTACTTC.

This clone was detected only a few times. The chain joins TRBV28 to TRBJ2-1; TRBD2 aligns across 8 bases. The trim removed 8 bases at V and 1 base at J, leaving 10 bases unmatched. Germline V CDR1 and CDR2: MDHEN, SYDVKM. This CDR3 is built from 16 residues. CDR3 in DNA: TGTGCCAGCGGAGGACTTCGCGGGAGGTCCTACAATGAGCAGTTCTTC. This gives the protein CASGGLRGRSYNEQFF.